This T cell receptor (beta chain) was recorded in a study of blood T cell repertoires in COVID-19. Across the whole study: The United States, Italy and Spain were the sources of the acute and convalescent COVID-19 samples. The cDNA or gDNA used as material had been derived from T cells, B-cell-depleted T cells, or PBMCs.

Authors' analysis steps: Estimates of nucleated cell counts were drawn from the amplification of reference gene primers. The repertoire was sequenced with immunoSEQ multiplex PCR; TCRdb's copy has only in-frame clones and lacks some. V and J calls and clone size follow that table, whereas D and trimming were derived from the DNA. Here the sample spans about 140,000 clones, 80% to 90% being singletons. Material for sequencing was peripheral blood. This sequence originates from a woman aged 60 to 75 with acute or convalescent COVID-19.

In nucleotides, the CDR3 is TGTGCCAGTAGTAACCAGGGAGGCTATGGCTACACCTTC. Translated: CASSNQGGYGYTF. The chain employs TRBV19 and TRBJ1-2, with D possibly being TRBD1 (5 bases). The V end was cut by 4 bases, the J end by 4 bases, with 10 bases between. Germline V gene lookup returns CDR1 LNHDA and CDR2 SQIVND (reference sequence). The length of the CDR3 is 13 residues.